This TCR beta chain was recorded in a study of shared clonotypes between healthy human individuals. Background on the study: Each donor's CD4 naive and CD4 memory cells filled three plates apiece, CD8 naive two, and CD8 memory one.

Naive CD8 cells lacked CD45RO and underwent positive selection for CCR7, leaving out terminally differentiated effector memory CD45RA+ cells. Donors comprised only Caucasian adults living in Nashville, Tennessee. Germline values: CDR1 MGHRA, CDR2 YSYEKL. CDR3 size: 15 residues. Trimming cost V 2 bases and J 7 bases, with 14 bases left between them. TCRdb keeps only in-frame clones here, not all; method: immunoSEQ multiplex PCR. The table shows roughly 850,000 clones, with about 96% occurring only once. The sequencing input was naive CD8+ T cells sorted from blood. V usage is TRBV4-1 and J usage is TRBJ1-4; D is uncertain. This TCR was sampled from a man between 25 and 39 years old in good health. The CDR3 loop is CASSQTEGLSEKLFF. The CDR3 DNA is TGCGCCAGCAGCCAAACCGAGGGTTTGTCTGAAAAACTGTTTTTT.